Below, 32 T cell receptor beta chains from the same sample are listed, as sequenced in a study of T cell clones after liver transplantation (dated by TCRdb to about 2019). The method behind the library was the immunoSEQ multiplex PCR assay. TCRdb took this table from immuneACCESS and kept in-frame rearrangements with V and J called. Such tables lack part of the clones; where checked against another copy, unresolved V genes explain under half of the gap, and the rest is unexplained. In this sample the table shows just over 60,000 clones, 71% of which occur a single time. About 15% of the sample is in the top ten clones. The time point label corresponds to: pre-transplant. Sequenced material: CD4+ T cells from blood, taken before liver transplant. These receptors originate from a human donor who received a liver transplant.

The chain recombines TRBV27 with TRBJ1-2; 10 bases fit TRBD1. CDR3 size: 16 residues. Germline CDR1 is MNHEY and CDR2 is SMNVEV (reference sequence). J gave up 4 bases and V 5 bases, and 10 bases lay outside the gene matches. The CDR3 sequence: CASSQGQGLEGYGYTF. Written as DNA, the CDR3 is TGTGCCAGCAGTCAGGGACAGGGGCTCGAAGGCTATGGCTACACCTTC.

The V call is TRBV9, the J call TRBJ2-5; D possibly corresponds to TRBD2 (6 bases). This CDR3 contains 15 residues. Trimming shortened V by 0 bases and J by 1 base, and 10 bases separated the two germline ends. CDR1 and CDR2 from the germline V gene are SGDLS and YYNGEE. Written as DNA, the CDR3 is TGTGCCAGCAGCGTAGCCGGCGGGATCCAAGAGACCCAGTACTTC. It is translated as CASSVAGGIQETQYF. The whole variable domain, remainder taken from reference TRBV9 and TRBJ2-5, is DSGVTQTPKHLITATGQRVTLRCSPRSGDLSVYWYQQSLDQGLQFLIQYYNGEERAKGNILERFSAQQFPDLHSELNLSSLELGDSALYFCASSVAGGIQETQYFGPGTRLLVL.

The genes are TRBV28 and TRBJ1-5; TRBD1 is a possible D gene (5 bases). V was trimmed by 5 bases and J by 7 bases, leaving 15 bases between them. Germline V gene lookup returns CDR1 MDHEN and CDR2 SYDVKM. The length of the CDR3 is 14 residues. CDR3 nucleotides: TGTGCCAGCAGTCCGGGCGGGGGGGACCAGCCCCAGCATTTT. This codes for CASSPGGGDQPQHF.

This clone appeared once. The chain combines TRBV6-6 with TRBJ2-2; 9 nucleotides align to TRBD1. The germline V gene has CDR1 MNHNY and CDR2 SVGAGI (reference sequence). V was clipped by 11 bases and J by 2 bases; unmatched bases: 9. The CDR3 sequence is 15 residues long. The CDR3 DNA reads TGTGCCGTACCCCGGGACAGGGTAAACACCGGGGAGCTGTTTTTT. It encodes CAVPRDRVNTGELFF.

The chain links TRBV19 to TRBJ2-2; 8 nucleotides agree with TRBD2. CDR3 length: 14 residues. The J segment lost 4 bases and the V segment lost 7 bases, leaving 5 bases of the junction unmatched. Germline V lookup: CDR1 LNHDA, CDR2 SQIVND (reference sequence). The CDR3 is CASNRRGATGELFF. The CDR3 nucleotides are TGTGCCAGTAACAGGCGGGGGGCCACCGGGGAGCTGTTTTTT.

The chain is built from TRBV28 and TRBJ2-2; no clear D. CDR1 MDHEN and CDR2 SYDVKM come from the germline V gene. Trimming shortened V by 3 bases and J by 9 bases, and 11 bases separated the two germline ends. The CDR3 extends over 13 amino acids. DNA for the CDR3: TGTGCCAGCAGTTTGTGGCAGGCACGGGAGCTGTTTTTT. This translates into CASSLWQARELFF.

This CDR3 reads CASSVVNIDNTDTQYF. In DNA form, the CDR3 reads TGTGCCAGCAGCGTAGTAAACATCGACAACACAGATACGCAGTATTTT. V usage is TRBV9 and J usage is TRBJ2-3; no clear D. Germline CDR1 reads SGDLS; CDR2 reads YYNGEE. CDR3 length equals 16 residues. V dropped 0 bases and J dropped 2 bases, with 13 bases sitting between them.

This sequence joins TRBV7-9 and TRBJ1-6; D might be TRBD1 (6 bases). CDR1 is SEHNR and CDR2 is FQNEAQ in the germline V gene (reference sequence). This CDR3 comprises 14 residues. Trimming left V 4 bases short and J 9 bases short, with 13 bases between. This CDR3 is CASSSNAGVSPLHF. For the CDR3, the DNA is TGTGCCAGCAGCTCCAATGCAGGGGTTTCACCCCTCCACTTT.

The chain uses TRBV7-2 and TRBJ2-5, with TRBD2 matching 9 bases. Germline V gene lookup returns CDR1 SGHTA and CDR2 FQGNSA. The CDR3 is 12 residues long. With V trimmed by 4 bases and J by 9 bases, 3 bases remained unmatched. This chain's CDR3 is CASSSRTSAQYF. The CDR3 DNA sequence: TGTGCCAGCAGCTCCAGGACTAGCGCCCAGTACTTC.

The gene calls are TRBV7-2 and TRBJ2-3; D is possibly TRBD2 (6 bases). This CDR3 region has 16 residues. The germline gives CDR1 SGHTA, CDR2 FQGNSA. The V end lost 2 bases, the J end lost 5 bases, and 17 bases lay between the germline ends. CDR3 loop: CASSLRAGRSGDTQYF. Written as DNA, the CDR3 is TGTGCCAGCAGCTTAAGAGCGGGTAGGTCAGGAGATACGCAGTATTTT.

V gene TRBV7-9 combines with J gene TRBJ2-5; tentative D call: TRBD1 (7 bases). The CDR3 has 15 amino acids. With 3 bases removed from V and 4 bases from J, the gap between germline ends came to 15 bases. Germline V gives CDR1 SEHNR, CDR2 FQNEAQ (reference sequence). In nucleotides, the CDR3 is TGTGCCAGCAGCTTGGGGACAGCCGGGGGAGAGACCCAGTACTTC. It specifies CASSLGTAGGETQYF.

The DNA for the CDR3 is TGTGCCAGCAGCTTGACTGGCCTCCAGGGCAACTATGGCTACACCTTC. It translates to CASSLTGLQGNYGYTF. This chain uses TRBV5-5 with TRBJ1-2, with a tentative D call TRBD1 (5 bases). Germline lookup yields CDR1 SGHKS and CDR2 YYEKEE (reference sequence). There are 16 residues in the CDR3. The V gene lost 1 base and the J gene lost 2 bases, with 15 bases spanning the gap.

V is TRBV7-9 and J is TRBJ1-1; TRBD1 is a possible D gene (5 bases). Germline V gene sequence: CDR1 SEHNR, CDR2 FQNEAQ (reference sequence). The CDR3 runs 12 residues. V lost 0 bases to trimming and J lost 10 bases, with 9 bases between them. This CDR3 reads CASSLAGRGAFF. CDR3 bases: TGTGCCAGCAGCTTAGCCGGGAGGGGAGCTTTCTTT.

J is TRBJ1-2 and V is TRBV5-6, with 8 bases lining up with TRBD1. The ends lost 10 bases at V and 0 bases at J; junction bases unmatched: 5. Germline V gene lookup returns CDR1 SGHDT and CDR2 YYEEEE. CDR3 size: 13 residues. Here the CDR3 reads CAFSTGANYGYTF. CDR3 DNA sequence: TGTGCCTTCTCGACAGGGGCTAACTATGGCTACACCTTC.

The chain uses TRBV6-6 and TRBJ1-5; 7 bases are a match to TRBD1. The CDR3 extends over 15 amino acids. The J segment lost 0 bases and the V segment lost 7 bases, leaving 6 bases of the junction unmatched. Germline assignment: CDR1 MNHNY and CDR2 SVGAGI (reference sequence). The CDR3 sequence is CASTTGKGSNQPQHF. The CDR3 DNA reads as TGTGCCAGCACGACAGGGAAGGGTAGCAATCAGCCCCAGCATTTT.

The chain links TRBV2 to TRBJ2-3; no clear D gene. The germline V gene has CDR1 SNHLY and CDR2 FYNNEI. The germline V and J ends were trimmed by 0 bases and 5 bases, with 9 bases remaining between them. This CDR3 region has 14 residues. CDR3 residues: CASSEAATGDTQYF. In DNA form, the CDR3 reads TGTGCCAGCAGTGAAGCCGCTACGGGAGATACGCAGTATTTT.

This clone was seen once. The J gene is TRBJ1-2, the V gene TRBV7-8, with 8 bases matching TRBD1. The CDR3 runs to 14 residues. J gave up 7 bases and V 1 base, and 5 bases lay outside the gene matches. The germline gives CDR1 SGHVS, CDR2 FQNEAQ. Here the CDR3 DNA reads TGTGCCAGCAGCTTAGGGGCAGGGGGCCGTGGCTACACCTTC. Translation: CASSLGAGGRGYTF.

The chain couples TRBV28 to TRBJ1-1, with D perhaps matching TRBD1 (6 bases). The ends were cut back, 4 bases at V and 3 bases at J, with 18 bases in the middle. The CDR3 length is 16 residues. The germline V gene has CDR1 MDHEN and CDR2 SYDVKM. The CDR3 DNA is TGTGCCAGCAGTTCCCCGGGGGGCCCGTTTGACACTGAAGCTTTCTTT. Its translation is CASSSPGGPFDTEAFF.

This clone was observed a handful of times. V is TRBV6-6 and J is TRBJ2-6; D gene ambiguous. This CDR3 has 13 residues. Between the trimmed V and J ends, which lost 7 bases and 3 bases, there was a span of 7 bases. CDR1 and CDR2 from the germline V gene are MNHNY and SVGAGI (reference sequence). Here the CDR3 DNA reads TGTGCCAGCATCCCCTATGGGGCCAACGTCCTGACTTTC. It codes for CASIPYGANVLTF.

The V gene is TRBV6-1, the J gene TRBJ1-6; possible D gene TRBD1, 6 bases. CDR1 is MNHNS and CDR2 is SASEGT in the germline V gene. This CDR3 spans 13 amino acids. The V gene lost 6 bases and the J gene lost 8 bases, with 11 bases spanning the gap. For the CDR3, the DNA is TGTGCCAGCAGGCTCCGGACAGATTCACCCCTCCACTTT. Its translation: CASRLRTDSPLHF.

This clone was detected a few times. The rearrangement links TRBV21-1 to TRBJ2-7; no DNA check was done on the table's D call, TRBD2. TRBV21-1 is an annotated pseudogene. There are 10 residues in the CDR3. CDR3 region: CASTNGEQYF. The DNA of the CDR3 is TGTGCCAGCACGAACGGCGAGCAGTACTTC.

The V call is TRBV9, the J call TRBJ2-1; D not resolved. Germline V gene lookup returns CDR1 SGDLS and CDR2 YYNGEE. With 2 bases removed from V and 0 bases from J, the gap between germline ends came to 9 bases. This CDR3 spans 15 amino acids. CDR3 bases: TGTGCCAGCAGCGTCGTACCCAGCTCCTACAATGAGCAGTTCTTC. It is translated as CASSVVPSSYNEQFF.

The chain couples TRBV29-1 to TRBJ2-3; tentative D call: TRBD2 (6 bases). CDR1 and CDR2 (germline): SQVTM, ANQGSEA. The CDR3 runs to 15 residues. Trimming stripped 6 bases from V and 0 bases from J, with 16 bases between. CDR3 amino acids: CSVSMGLTSTDTQYF. DNA of the CDR3: TGCAGCGTCTCCATGGGACTTACTAGCACAGATACGCAGTATTTT.

The CDR3 nucleotides read TGCACCAGCAGCCAAGGTGGACCGAAGGGACTAGCGGGGGCCTTTTCCTACGAGCAGTACTTC. Translated, it gives CTSSQGGPKGLAGAFSYEQYF. The chain carries TRBV1 and TRBJ2-7; TRBD2, as called in the table, went unchecked against the DNA. TRBV1 is a pseudogene locus. This CDR3 is built from 21 residues.

The chain links TRBV7-6 to TRBJ2-3, with 8 bases identical to TRBD2. CDR1 is SGHVS, CDR2 FNYEAQ, per germline. The CDR3 is 15 residues long. V shed 5 bases, J shed 0 bases, and the junction held 4 bases outside the gene matches. This CDR3 reads CASSISGGSTDTQYF. The CDR3 DNA reads as TGTGCCAGCAGCATAAGCGGGGGTAGCACAGATACGCAGTATTTT.

The rearrangement uses TRBV27 and TRBJ2-3; no clear D. The CDR3 has 12 amino acids. The V end lost 5 bases, the J end lost 8 bases, and 11 bases lay between the germline ends. Germline V gene data show CDR1 as MNHEY and CDR2 as SMNVEV (reference sequence). CDR3 nucleotides: TGTGCCAGCAGTCCCCCTTCCGGTACGCAGTATTTT. It translates to CASSPPSGTQYF.

By share, this clone counts as medium-sized (0.01 to 0.1%). The chain has TRBV19 and TRBJ1-4, with 8 bases aligning to TRBD1. Per germline, CDR1 LNHDA and CDR2 SQIVND (reference sequence). The CDR3 contains 16 residues. V lost 4 bases, J lost 5 bases, and 9 bases stayed unmatched. The CDR3 sequence is CASSTPGQGRNEKLFF. The DNA of the CDR3 is TGTGCCAGTAGTACTCCCGGACAGGGAAGGAATGAAAAACTGTTTTTT.

This chain connects TRBV19 to TRBJ1-3; tentatively, D is TRBD1 (5 bases). The CDR3 totals 17 residues. In germline, CDR1 is LNHDA, CDR2 SQIVND (reference sequence). Trimming stripped 8 bases from V and 4 bases from J, with 24 bases between. CDR3 DNA: TGTGCCAGTCAAACCCCAGGGAGGGGTTCTTCGGGAAACACCATATATTTT. Translation: CASQTPGRGSSGNTIYF.

This chain connects TRBV5-1 to TRBJ1-3; TRBD1 aligns across 8 bases. Per germline, CDR1 SGHRS and CDR2 YFSETQ. J was trimmed by 0 bases and V by 0 bases; bases with no gene match: 5. The CDR3 has 17 residues. The CDR3 DNA sequence: TGCGCCAGCAGCTTGGAGGCAGGGGGCTCCTCTGGAAACACCATATATTTT. Translated: CASSLEAGGSSGNTIYF.

The rearrangement joins TRBV5-8 to TRBJ2-2, with a possible D match to TRBD1 (6 bases). Germline lookup yields CDR1 SGHTS and CDR2 YDEGEE. This CDR3 is built from 15 residues. V shed 2 bases and J shed 5 bases, with 13 bases lying between them. In nucleotides, the CDR3 is TGTGCCAGCAGCTTCGGACAGCCACTAACCGGGGAGCTGTTTTTT. Encoded protein: CASSFGQPLTGELFF.

This chain's CDR3 is CASRGRPNTGELFF. CDR3 nucleotide sequence: TGTGCCAGCAGGGGGAGGCCGAACACCGGGGAGCTGTTTTTT. V gene TRBV2 combines with J gene TRBJ2-2; tentative D call: TRBD2 (6 bases). Germline-derived CDR1 and CDR2 are SNHLY and FYNNEI. This CDR3 has 14 residues. With 6 bases removed from V and 0 bases from J, the gap between germline ends came to 8 bases.

The V and J genes are TRBV6-6 and TRBJ2-1; 7 nucleotides match TRBD1. Unmatched junction bases numbered 7, after V lost 6 bases and J lost 8 bases. The CDR3 contains 13 residues. Germline V gene sequence: CDR1 MNHNY, CDR2 SVGAGI (reference sequence). The CDR3 DNA reads TGTGCCAGCAGCCTAGACAGGGCCGATGAGCAGTTCTTC. Amino acid sequence: CASSLDRADEQFF.